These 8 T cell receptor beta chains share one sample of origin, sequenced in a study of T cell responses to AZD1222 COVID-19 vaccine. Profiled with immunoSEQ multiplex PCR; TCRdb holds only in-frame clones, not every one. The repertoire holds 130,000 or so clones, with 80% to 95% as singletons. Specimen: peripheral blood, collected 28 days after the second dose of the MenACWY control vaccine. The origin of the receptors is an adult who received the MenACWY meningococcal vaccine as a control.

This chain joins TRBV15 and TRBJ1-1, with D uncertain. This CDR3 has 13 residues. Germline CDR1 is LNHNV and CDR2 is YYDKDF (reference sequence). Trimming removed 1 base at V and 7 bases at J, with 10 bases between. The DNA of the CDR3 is TGTGCCACCAGCAGAGGGGCAGATAATGAAGCTTTCTTT. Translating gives CATSRGADNEAFF.

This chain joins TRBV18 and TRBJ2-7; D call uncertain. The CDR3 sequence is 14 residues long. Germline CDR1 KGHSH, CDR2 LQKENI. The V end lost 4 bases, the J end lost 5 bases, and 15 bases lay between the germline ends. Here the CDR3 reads CASSRGSGLDEQYV. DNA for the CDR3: TGTGCCAGCTCACGAGGCTCTGGGCTCGACGAGCAGTACGTC.

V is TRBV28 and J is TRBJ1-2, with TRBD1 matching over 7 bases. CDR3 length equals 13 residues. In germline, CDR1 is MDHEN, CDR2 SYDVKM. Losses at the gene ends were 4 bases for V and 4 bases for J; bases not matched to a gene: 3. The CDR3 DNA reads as TGTGCCAGCAGTTGGGACAGCGCCTATGGCTACACCTTC. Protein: CASSWDSAYGYTF.

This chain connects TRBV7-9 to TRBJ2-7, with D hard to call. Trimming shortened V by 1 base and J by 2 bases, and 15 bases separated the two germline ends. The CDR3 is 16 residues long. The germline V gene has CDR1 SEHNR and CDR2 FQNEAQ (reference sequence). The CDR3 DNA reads TGTGCCAGCAGCTTAGAGGCCTACCAATCTCCCTACGAGCAGTACGTC. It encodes CASSLEAYQSPYEQYV.

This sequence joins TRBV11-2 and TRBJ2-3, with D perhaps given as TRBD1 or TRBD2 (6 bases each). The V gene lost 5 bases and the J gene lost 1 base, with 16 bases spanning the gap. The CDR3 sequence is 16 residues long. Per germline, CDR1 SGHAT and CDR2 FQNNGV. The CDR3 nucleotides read TGTGCCAGCAGCGCAAACCCGGGGGCCGGCACAGATACGCAGTATTTT. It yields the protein CASSANPGAGTDTQYF. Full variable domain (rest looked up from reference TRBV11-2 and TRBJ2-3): EAGVAQSPRYKIIEKRQSVAFWCNPISGHATLYWYQQILGQGPKLLIQFQNNGVVDDSQLPKDRFSAERLKGVDSTLKIQPAKLEDSAVYLCASSANPGAGTDTQYFGPGTRLTVL.

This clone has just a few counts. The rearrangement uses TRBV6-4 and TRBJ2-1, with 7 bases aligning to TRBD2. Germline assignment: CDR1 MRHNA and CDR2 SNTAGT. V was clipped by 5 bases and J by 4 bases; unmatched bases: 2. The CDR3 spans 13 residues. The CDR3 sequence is CASSSSGYNEQFF. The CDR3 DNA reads TGTGCCAGCAGTTCTAGCGGATACAATGAGCAGTTCTTC.

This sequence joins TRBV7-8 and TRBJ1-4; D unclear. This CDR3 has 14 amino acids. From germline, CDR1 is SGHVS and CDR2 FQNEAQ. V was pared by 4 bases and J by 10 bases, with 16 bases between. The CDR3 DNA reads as TGTGCCAGCAGCTCCCAGTCAGCGGACCTAAAACTGTTTTTT. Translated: CASSSQSADLKLFF. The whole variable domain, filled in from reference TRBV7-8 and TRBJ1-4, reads GAGVSQSPRYKVAKRGQDVALRCDPISGHVSLFWYQQALGQGPEFLTYFQNEAQLDKSGLPSDRFFAERPEGSVSTLKIQRTQQEDSAVYLCASSSQSADLKLFFGSGTQLSVL.

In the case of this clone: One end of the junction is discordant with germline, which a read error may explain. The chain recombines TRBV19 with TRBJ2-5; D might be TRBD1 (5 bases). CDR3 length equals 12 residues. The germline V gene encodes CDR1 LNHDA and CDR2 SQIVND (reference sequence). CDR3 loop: CASSIVGAPPDF. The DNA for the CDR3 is TGTGCCAGTAGTATTGTTGGGGCGCCCCCAGACTTC.